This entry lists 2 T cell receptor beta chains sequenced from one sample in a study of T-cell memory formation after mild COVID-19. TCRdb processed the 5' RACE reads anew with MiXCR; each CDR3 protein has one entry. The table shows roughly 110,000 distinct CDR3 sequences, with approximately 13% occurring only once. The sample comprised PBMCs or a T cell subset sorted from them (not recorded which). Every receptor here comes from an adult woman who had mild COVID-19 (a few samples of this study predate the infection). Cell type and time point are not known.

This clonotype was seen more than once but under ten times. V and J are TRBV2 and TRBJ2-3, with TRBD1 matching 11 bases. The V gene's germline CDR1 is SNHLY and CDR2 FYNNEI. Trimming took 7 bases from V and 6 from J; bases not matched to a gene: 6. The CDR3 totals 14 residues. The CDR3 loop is CASTTGTGGDTQYF. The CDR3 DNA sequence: TGTGCCAGCACCACCGGGACAGGGGGGGATACGCAGTATTTT.

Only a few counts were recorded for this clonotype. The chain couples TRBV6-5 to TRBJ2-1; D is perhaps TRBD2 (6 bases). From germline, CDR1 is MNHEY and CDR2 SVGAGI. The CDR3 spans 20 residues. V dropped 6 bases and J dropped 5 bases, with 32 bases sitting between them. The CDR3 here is CASRVGLRSHSLQIHNEQFF. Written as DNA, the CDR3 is TGTGCCAGCAGGGTAGGACTACGATCCCACTCCCTTCAGATTCACAATGAGCAGTTCTTC.